The entry below gives a single TCR beta chain sequence along with its context. Its antigen specificity is not known. No base qualities exist here, and no much larger clone lies one base off it. The cohort consisted of hundreds of healthy bone marrow donors. At the time of sampling, all cohort members were nominally healthy, though unrecorded immune exposures were likely present. The donor tested CMV seropositive, placing the donor among the roughly 270 seropositive members of the cohort. Each donor provided a peripheral blood sample, and peripheral blood mononuclear cells were used for TCR beta sequencing. The Qiagen DNeasy Blood Extraction Kit was used to extract genomic DNA from the blood cell samples. The library was obtained by the immunoSEQ multiplex PCR assay. The multiplex PCR relied on a mix of 60 forward primers for TCR Vbeta segments and 13 reverse primers for TCR Jbeta segments. The CDR3 region of rearranged TCR beta genes was amplified from genomic DNA with a multiplex PCR assay. On the Illumina HiSeq System, the amplified TCR beta libraries were sequenced as 87-base-pair reads. From the authors' description of their analysis: A later analysis tallied roughly 78 million unique TCR beta chains across the 700 or so repertoires, and approximately 11 million of those chains were shared by two or more donors. To remove PCR and sequencing errors, raw reads were error-corrected and collapsed into unique sequences using a nearest-neighbor algorithm that merged closely related sequences. To assign V, D and J gene segments, CDR3 sequences were aligned to IMGT reference sequences. Each retained sequence needed at least a six-nucleotide match to both a V gene segment and a J gene segment. Rearrangements were called productive when the CDR3 lacked stop codons and stayed in frame with V and J; all others were non-productive. CDR3 was defined by IMGT convention, running from the second conserved V-encoded cysteine to the conserved J-encoded phenylalanine. In an earlier analysis of around 570 of the donors, sequences lacking an unambiguous match to a single V gene segment were excluded. In an earlier analysis of approximately 610 of the donors, V segments were called functional above 56.7% productive rearrangements and were called segregating when the between-donor standard deviation exceeded 5%. To diagnose cytomegalovirus status from the catalog of TCR beta chain sequences, a statistical classification framework was built. A later analysis assigned V and J genes by comparing TCR nucleotide sequences with IMGT/GENE-DB human TR gene sequences. In a later analysis, CDR3 sequences and most-parsimonious VDJ recombination scenarios were assigned using the TCRdist pipeline. In a later analysis, every TCR beta chain was defined by the combination of its CDR3 amino acid sequence and its V-gene family, and reads without a unique V-gene family were dropped. In a later analysis, 500 to 700 highly shared, low-generation-probability nucleotide sequences were removed to address suspected cross-contamination and a sequencing artifact. In a later analysis, a clonal expansion index for each public chain was calculated from normalized within-repertoire ranks of inferred template counts. A later analysis computed generation probabilities with a VDJ recombination model fitted to out-of-frame rearrangements, and checked the results against IGoR. Hypergeometric tests were used in a later analysis to score TCR-TCR, TCR-HLA and TCR-CMV co-occurrence, with a repertoire-size bias correction applied to the TCR pairs. To estimate false discovery rates, a later analysis permuted the HLA or CMV assignments 20 times. In a later analysis, co-occurring TCRs were grouped with DBSCAN, and TCRdist sequence similarity was added when clustering was performed within HLA-allele-positive subsets. Repertoires with fewer than 30,000 or more than 120,000 public chains were left out of co-occurrence clustering, as were about 5 repertoires with anomalous nucleotide sharing. TCRdb took this table from immuneACCESS and kept in-frame rearrangements with V and J called. Such tables lack part of the clones; where checked against another copy, unresolved V genes explain under half of the gap, and the rest is unexplained. Clone size and V and J calls were adopted from that table, with D and trimming inferred from the DNA. This sample gives around 210,000 clones in total; around 79% of them show up just once. The top ten hold more than 0.35% of the sample.

The sample belongs to a study of cytomegalovirus exposure and HLA in healthy donors (TCRdb year 2017). Concerning the study at large: In an earlier analysis of some 610 of the donors, 276 Gb of sequence data and 100 million or so unique TCR beta sequences from 150 million to 200 million T cells were reported. About 280 gigabases of sequencing data and around 80 million unique TCR sequences made up an early release that covered roughly 670 HLA-typed donors. Among the approximately 400 genotyped donors, more than 70% belonged to the genetic ancestry cluster associated with self-reported Caucasian donors. The aim of the study was to test whether cataloging public T cell receptors could identify signatures of past pathogen exposure. The study profiled the T cell repertoires of hundreds of subjects by immunosequencing and related them to cytomegalovirus serostatus. In addition to the first cohort of 650 to 750 subjects, a separate validation cohort of approximately 120 different subjects was used. To predict cytomegalovirus infection status, the study combined high-throughput TCR immunosequencing, statistical association of individual TCRs with disease status, and machine learning. To study patterns of TCR occurrence, a later analysis re-analyzed previously published TCR beta repertoires from 650 to 750 donors and added high-resolution HLA genotyping. The later analysis used no new phenotypic data to find candidate immune exposures, relying instead on TCR beta sequences and their occurrence across donors. An earlier analysis of approximately 500 of the donors applied high-throughput TCR beta sequencing to assess whether each TCR beta V gene segment acted as functional or pseudogenic. Alongside the repertoire data, information on donor age, sex, ethnicity and CMV serostatus was compiled. In a later genetic analysis, genome-wide SNP genotypes for about three fifths of the 666 donors were used, and that subset was treated as a discovery cohort. Every repertoire in the discovery cohort had been generated on one and the same sequencing platform. HLA typing covered class I and class II loci at four-digit resolution. Typing coverage differed by locus: A, B, C, DRB1 and DQB1 were typed in roughly 620-630 donors, DQA1 in around 500, DPA1 in roughly 590, and DPB1 in 472. Roughly five DR-DQ haplotypes were treated as single units for association and clustering because of strong linkage in the cohort. Among over 350 genotyped donors of the cohort, an average of roughly 240,000 unique TCR beta nucleotide sequences were sequenced per donor, around 20% of them non-productive. Paper-wide results and their limitations: The cohort was sequenced for TCR beta chains only, and without alpha or paired-chain data the features that could be detected were limited. Strong co-occurrence of HLA alleles, especially DR and DQ, made assigning TCR associations to individual alleles difficult. At a false discovery rate of 0.05, a later analysis linked approximately 18,000 TCR beta sequences to specific HLA alleles. A cluster of highly shared sequence variants was judged likely to represent a technical artifact of the sequencing pipeline. Correlated functional status among segregating V segments might be attributable to linkage disequilibrium, but an unknown experimental factor could not be ruled out. A further reported finding was that TCR beta sequences accurately predicted the HLA-A and HLA-B alleles for most subjects in the first cohort. Because the 87-base-pair reads could not distinguish some IMGT-functional V segments, including TRBV6-2 and TRBV6-3, those segments were excluded. In a later analysis, most CMV-associated TCR beta chains were found to appear HLA-restricted, with HLA associations seemingly driven largely by CMV exposure. Because HLA typing was unavailable for some donors at each locus, only the typed subset was used in association tests. Compared with the roughly 670-donor mean, donors in an Asian-associated ancestry cluster had fewer N-insertions in productive TCRs, according to a later genetic analysis. According to the authors, the approach could potentially be generalized to other disease states and immunological phenotypes. The classifier was reported to diagnose cytomegalovirus status with high specificity and sensitivity in both the original and validation cohorts. In vitro tests confirmed that three of the cytomegalovirus-associated TCR beta chains recognize cytomegalovirus antigens. The only immune exposure information available for the cohort was CMV serostatus. The study listed approximately 150 TCR beta chains as associated with cytomegalovirus. In a later analysis, HLA-associated TCR beta chains were found to be more clonally expanded and to have lower generation probabilities than equally common non-associated chains. Because counts were too low, about 15 rarely observed V segments, including chromosome 9 orphons, were left out of the earlier analysis of some 600 of the donors. While some public TCRs were present in many individuals, most TCR sequences turned up only very rarely across donors. Sequencing depth was assumed to be roughly uniform across donors in the presence/absence analyses, though that assumption may not hold. According to a later analysis, parvovirus B19, influenza, CMV and Epstein-Barr virus appeared linked to several top co-occurrence clusters. In a later genetic analysis, a missense DCLRE1C variant was associated with V-gene and J-gene trimming of TCR beta chains, and the association was replicated in an independent cohort. In a later analysis, TCR association rates were found to vary across HLA loci, with the most associated TCRs seen for DRB1 alleles and the fewest for HLA-C alleles. In an earlier analysis of approximately 600 of the donors, most TCR beta V segments were observed in productive rearrangements about 90% or about 30% of the time, broadly matching IMGT annotations.

Deletion took 3 bases off V and 5 bases off J, with a span of 5 bases between the germline ends. From the cysteine up to the phenylalanine, the CDR3 has a length of 12 residues. The read is trimmed to its CDR3 DNA, 36 bases read in frame from base 1. Based on the germline V gene (reference sequence), the CDR1 and CDR2 sequences are MNHEY and SMNVEV. Material: PBMCs. The chain was built from TRBV27 and TRBJ1-5; the D gene identity is not certain. This receptor was identified in a male donor in good health and CMV-seropositive. The CDR3 protein: CASSFLYQPQHF. The nucleotides are TGTGCCAGCAGTTTCCTATATCAGCCCCAGCATTTT.